Listed here are 31 T cell receptor beta chains from one sample, sequenced in a study of T-cell reconstitution after alpha-beta-depleted transplantation in children. This sample's TCRbeta library carried unique molecular identifier barcodes. A single record per CDR3 protein comes from TCRdb applying MiXCR to the PCR reads. This table holds 400,000 to 450,000 distinct CDR3 sequences, 43% found once. Sequences were derived from PBMCs, sampled before TCRalphabeta/CD19-depleted stem cell transplant. The source is a girl aged 2-10 years with aplastic anemia, due to receive a stem cell transplant.

The V call is TRBV7-9, the J call TRBJ2-5; 10 nucleotides match TRBD1. The J segment lost 4 bases and the V segment lost 5 bases, leaving 7 bases of the junction unmatched. CDR3 length: 15 residues. Germline assignment: CDR1 SEHNR and CDR2 FQNEAQ (reference sequence). CDR3 residues: CASSPPDRGRETQYF. For the CDR3, the DNA is TGTGCCAGCAGCCCGCCCGACAGGGGGCGAGAGACCCAGTACTTC.

In its sample, this clonotype was seen many times. The chain carries TRBV27 and TRBJ1-1; D is unclear. Deletions cut 3 bases from V and 3 bases from J, with 8 bases between. Germline V gene sequence: CDR1 MNHEY, CDR2 SMNVEV (reference sequence). This CDR3 has 13 amino acids. CDR3 sequence (DNA): TGTGCCAGCAGTTTTAGCGGGTACACTGAAGCTTTCTTT. Translating it yields CASSFSGYTEAFF.

In this sample, this clonotype turned up many times. This CDR3 reads CASSQDRAALGDTQYF. The DNA of the CDR3 is TGTGCCAGCAGCCAAGATCGGGCGGCCCTAGGAGATACGCAGTATTTT. The chain joins TRBV14 to TRBJ2-3, with unresolved D. CDR3 length equals 16 residues. Trimming removed 0 bases at V and 5 bases at J, with 15 bases between. Germline loops: CDR1 SGHDN, CDR2 FVKESK.

Details on this clonotype: Just one base apart from a much larger clone, this may be a read error. The V and J genes are TRBV15 and TRBJ1-5; D call uncertain. The J call may not be correct, given that the DNA end is closer to TRBJ2-3. The CDR3 runs to 14 residues. CDR1 is LNHNV and CDR2 is YYDKDF in the germline V gene (reference sequence). The CDR3 DNA reads as TGTGCCACCAGCAGAGATTCCGGCAATCAGCCCCAGTATTTT. Amino acid sequence: CATSRDSGNQPQYF.

The chain uses TRBV7-9 and TRBJ2-3; D uncertain. Trimming stripped 0 bases from V and 5 bases from J, with 6 bases between. Germline V gene lookup returns CDR1 SEHNR and CDR2 FQNEAQ (reference sequence). The CDR3 consists of 13 residues. CDR3 bases: TGTGCCAGCAGCTTAGCTCTGGAAGATACGCAGTATTTT. This gives the protein CASSLALEDTQYF. Filled out from reference TRBV7-9 and TRBJ2-3, the complete variable domain reads DTGVSQNPRHKITKRGQNVTFRCDPISEHNRLYWYRQTLGQGPEFLTYFQNEAQLEKSRLLSDRFSAERPKGSFSTLEIQRTEQGDSAMYLCASSLALEDTQYFGPGTRLTVL.

The table lists this clonotype with a few counts. The chain combines TRBV5-1 with TRBJ1-2; D remains unclear. The germline V gene encodes CDR1 SGHRS and CDR2 YFSETQ. Trimming left V 0 bases short and J 3 bases short, with 12 bases between. This CDR3 contains 15 residues. CDR3 bases: TGCGCCAGCAGCTTGGTAGGCGGAATCGACTATGGCTACACCTTC. Its protein product is CASSLVGGIDYGYTF.

This chain joins TRBV12-3 or TRBV12-4 and TRBJ2-1, with 7 bases matching TRBD2. J gave up 1 base and V 7 bases, and 10 bases lay outside the gene matches. The CDR3 spans 16 residues. The CDR3 DNA is TGTGCCAGCACCCTTGTCGGGGGGTCATCCTACAATGAGCAGTTCTTC. This translates into CASTLVGGSSYNEQFF.

This clonotype appeared many times. The chain employs TRBV27 and TRBJ1-1; D is uncertain. Germline V CDR1 and CDR2: MNHEY, SMNVEV (reference sequence). V gave up 0 bases and J gave up 3 bases, with 14 bases separating them. The CDR3 extends over 16 amino acids. As DNA, the CDR3 is TGTGCCAGCAGTTTATCCGTCCGTGGGATCTACACTGAAGCTTTCTTT. It yields the protein CASSLSVRGIYTEAFF.

This clonotype showed up many times. V and J are TRBV5-6 and TRBJ2-7; 11 bases are shared with TRBD2. V lost 4 bases, J lost 2 bases, and 2 bases stayed unmatched. The V gene's germline CDR1 is SGHDT and CDR2 YYEEEE. The CDR3 totals 14 residues. The DNA of the CDR3 is TGTGCCAGCAGCCTAGCGGGAGGAACCTACGAGCAGTACTTC. Protein: CASSLAGGTYEQYF.

This chain uses TRBV11-1 with TRBJ2-7; unclear D gene. V shed 5 bases and J shed 0 bases, with 23 bases lying between them. This CDR3 is built from 18 residues. Germline V gene data show CDR1 as SGHAT and CDR2 as FQDESV (reference sequence). The chain's CDR3 is CASSPLPEDGFRSYEQYF. CDR3 bases: TGTGCCAGCAGCCCACTCCCCGAGGACGGATTCCGCTCCTACGAGCAGTACTTC.

The chain joins TRBV28 to TRBJ2-3; 7 bases align to TRBD1. Germline V gene data show CDR1 as MDHEN and CDR2 as SYDVKM. The CDR3 loop spans 13 amino acids. Unmatched junction bases numbered 7, after V lost 6 bases and J lost 7 bases. CDR3 coding DNA: TGTGCCAGCAGCTACCGACAGGGACATACGCAGTATTTT. The encoded protein is CASSYRQGHTQYF. Filled out from reference TRBV28 and TRBJ2-3, the complete variable domain reads DVKVTQSSRYLVKRTGEKVFLECVQDMDHENMFWYRQDPGLGLRLIYFSYDVKMKEKGDIPEGYSVSREKKERFSLILESASTNQTSMYLCASSYRQGHTQYFGPGTRLTVL.

This clonotype came up many times. This chain links TRBV3-1 with TRBJ1-4, with a weak D call TRBD1 (5 bases). The germline CDR1 and CDR2 sequences are LGHDT and YNNKEL (reference sequence). Between the trimmed V and J ends, which lost 4 bases and 0 bases, there was a span of 15 bases. The CDR3 covers 17 residues. The CDR3 nucleotides are TGTGCCAGCAGCCCACCAGGGACTCGGGCAACTAATGAAAAACTGTTTTTT. It encodes CASSPPGTRATNEKLFF.

This chain links TRBV28 with TRBJ2-1; perhaps TRBD2 as D (5 bases). V was shortened by 2 bases and J by 7 bases, with 15 bases between the two germline ends. The CDR3 has 15 amino acids. From germline, CDR1 is MDHEN and CDR2 SYDVKM. In DNA form, the CDR3 reads TGTGCCAGCAGTTTAGACCAGCGGCTTAAAAATGAGCAGTTCTTC. It yields the protein CASSLDQRLKNEQFF.

This clonotype was counted only a few times. This chain uses TRBV4-3 with TRBJ2-1, with D possibly being TRBD1 or TRBD2 (5 bases each). CDR1 and CDR2 (germline): LGHNA, YSLEER. With 0 bases removed from V and 7 bases from J, the gap between germline ends came to 13 bases. The CDR3 contains 15 residues. The CDR3 nucleotides read TGCGCCAGCAGCCAAGATGTCGGGGCCTGGAATGAGCAGTTCTTC. This gives the protein CASSQDVGAWNEQFF.

This clonotype was observed a few times. The V gene is TRBV19, the J gene TRBJ1-2; TRBD1 aligns across 7 bases. Germline CDR1 reads LNHDA; CDR2 reads SQIVND (reference sequence). The CDR3 sequence is 15 residues long. Trimming at V came to 6 bases and at J to 3 bases, leaving 10 bases not matched to a gene. The CDR3: CASSTRQGIDYGYTF. Here the CDR3 DNA reads TGTGCCAGTAGCACACGACAGGGTATCGACTATGGCTACACCTTC.

This clonotype appeared many times. The CDR3 DNA reads TGCAGCGTTGAAGATACGGCGCGGCCATCTACAGATACGCAGTATTTT. The encoded protein is CSVEDTARPSTDTQYF. The rearrangement uses TRBV29-1 and TRBJ2-3; D unclear. V lost 0 bases and J lost 3, with 16 bases in between. CDR1 and CDR2 from the germline V gene are SQVTM and ANQGSEA. This CDR3 has 16 amino acids.

This clonotype was seen ten or more times. The rearrangement uses TRBV2 and TRBJ2-2, with D tentatively TRBD1 or TRBD2 (5 bases each). Germline assignment: CDR1 SNHLY and CDR2 FYNNEI. With 10 bases removed from V and 2 bases from J, the gap between germline ends came to 11 bases. The CDR3 runs to 13 residues. Here the CDR3 DNA reads TGTGCCACAACCGGGGCAAACACCGGGGAGCTGTTTTTT. Translated: CATTGANTGELFF.

The V gene is TRBV5-1, the J gene TRBJ1-4, with D perhaps matching TRBD1 (5 bases). Germline values: CDR1 SGHRS, CDR2 YFSETQ. V was clipped by 3 bases and J by 15 bases, with 21 bases between them. The CDR3 has 14 amino acids. CDR3 residues: CASSWRQPQEMVFF. The CDR3, as DNA: TGCGCCAGCAGCTGGAGACAGCCCCAGGAAATGGTGTTTTTT.

The rearrangement joins TRBV10-3 to TRBJ2-7, with TRBD1 matching over 7 bases. CDR3 length: 16 amino acids. J was trimmed by 3 bases and V by 3 bases; bases with no gene match: 11. From germline, CDR1 is ENHRY and CDR2 SYGVKD. CDR3 sequence: CAISDPRKGQIYEQYF. CDR3 in DNA: TGTGCCATCAGTGACCCTAGAAAGGGACAGATCTACGAGCAGTACTTC.

In this sample, this clonotype turned up many times. V gene TRBV6-4 combines with J gene TRBJ2-1, with 8 bases fitting TRBD2. This CDR3 comprises 16 residues. Trimming cost V 4 bases and J 0 bases; bases outside gene matches: 5. The germline CDR1 and CDR2 sequences are MRHNA and SNTAGT. The CDR3 sequence is CASSGLSGSSYNEQFF. The DNA of the CDR3 is TGTGCCAGCAGTGGCTTAAGCGGGAGCTCCTACAATGAGCAGTTCTTC.

This sequence joins TRBV5-4 and TRBJ2-2; TRBD1 is a possible D gene (6 bases). The CDR3 loop spans 18 amino acids. Germline CDR1 SGHNT, CDR2 YYREEE (reference sequence). Trimming stripped 0 bases from V and 3 bases from J, with 18 bases between. DNA of the CDR3: TGTGCCAGCAGCTTGGCTCGAAGCGCAGGGGTCGACACCGGGGAGCTGTTTTTT. This sequence encodes CASSLARSAGVDTGELFF.

This clonotype was seen repeatedly, ten times or more. The chain recombines TRBV5-5 with TRBJ1-1; 10 bases are shared with TRBD1. After removal of 2 bases from V and 4 bases from J, the junction contained 11 bases not matched to a gene. The CDR3 totals 17 residues. Germline CDR1 SGHKS, CDR2 YYEKEE (reference sequence). This chain's CDR3 is CASSFFDRGRVSTEAFF. The CDR3 DNA is TGTGCCAGCAGCTTCTTTGACAGGGGGCGGGTGAGCACTGAAGCTTTCTTT.

In its sample, this clonotype was seen many times. This chain joins TRBV6-2 or TRBV6-3 and TRBJ2-1; 11 nucleotides line up with TRBD1. The CDR3 has 17 residues. The V gene's germline CDR1 is MNHEY and CDR2 SVGEGT. The V gene end was trimmed by 0 bases and the J gene end by 7 bases; junction bases not matched to a gene: 8. The CDR3: CASSYSLRTGGRNEQFF. CDR3 DNA sequence: TGTGCCAGCAGTTACTCGTTAAGGACAGGGGGCCGAAATGAGCAGTTCTTC.

The chain joins TRBV9 to TRBJ2-1; TRBD2 aligns across 10 bases. V shed 4 bases and J 8 bases; nucleotides not matched to a gene: 6. The CDR3 sequence is 14 residues long. CDR1 SGDLS and CDR2 YYNGEE come from the germline V gene. CDR3: CASSPGLAVYEQFF. The CDR3 nucleotides read TGTGCCAGCAGCCCTGGACTAGCGGTATATGAGCAGTTCTTC.

This clonotype was picked up a small number of times. The gene calls are TRBV28 and TRBJ2-3; tentatively, D is TRBD1 (6 bases). This CDR3 contains 15 residues. Germline V gene sequence: CDR1 MDHEN, CDR2 SYDVKM. V lost 6 bases and J lost 0, with 13 bases in between. The chain's CDR3 is CASSPLQGSTDTQYF. Here the CDR3 DNA reads TGTGCCAGCAGCCCCCTGCAGGGGAGCACAGATACGCAGTATTTT.

This clonotype was counted at least ten times. V is TRBV5-6 and J is TRBJ2-3, with D maybe TRBD2 (7 bases). Trimming took off 1 base at V and 1 base at J, with 13 bases between the two ends. The CDR3 runs to 16 residues. Germline V gene sequence: CDR1 SGHDT, CDR2 YYEEEE. CDR3 protein: CASSLRGGAGTDTQYF. In DNA, the CDR3 is TGTGCCAGCAGCTTGAGGGGGGGAGCCGGCACAGATACGCAGTATTTT.

This chain joins TRBV3-1 and TRBJ2-7; tentative D call: TRBD2 (7 bases). The germline V gene encodes CDR1 LGHDT and CDR2 YNNKEL (reference sequence). V was trimmed by 6 bases and J by 2 bases, leaving 29 bases between them. The CDR3 has 19 amino acids. The CDR3 DNA is TGTGCCAGCAGGACGGTCATATGGGGGGGCCCGAAGCCTCCCTACGAGCAGTACTTC. Translation: CASRTVIWGGPKPPYEQYF.

Notes on this clonotype: One junction end disagrees with the germline gene, perhaps due to a read error. The V call is TRBV20-1, the J call TRBJ2-5; maybe TRBD2 (5 bases). The CDR3 runs to 13 residues. The germline gives CDR1 DFQATT, CDR2 SNEGSKA (reference sequence). The CDR3 reads CSAPRVTQETLYF. The CDR3 DNA follows: TGCAGTGCCCCGAGGGTAACGCAAGAGACCCTGTACTTC.

This chain uses TRBV7-6 with TRBJ2-2; D remains ambiguous. Trimming removed 5 bases at V and 3 bases at J, with 7 bases between. Germline V gene sequence: CDR1 SGHVS, CDR2 FNYEAQ. There are 13 residues in the CDR3. Written as DNA, the CDR3 is TGTGCCAGCAGCCCCTATGACACCGGGGAGCTGTTTTTT. Translation: CASSPYDTGELFF.

J is TRBJ2-1 and V is TRBV20-1; D perhaps matches TRBD2 (6 bases). V lost 6 bases to trimming and J lost 0 bases, with 15 bases between them. The germline V gene has CDR1 DFQATT and CDR2 SNEGSKA (reference sequence). This CDR3 has 15 residues. The CDR3 DNA reads as TGCAGTGCAGGAAGTAGCGGTTCCTCCTACAATGAGCAGTTCTTC. Protein sequence: CSAGSSGSSYNEQFF.

This chain uses TRBV7-2 with TRBJ2-1, with D maybe TRBD2 (6 bases). V lost 4 bases and J 8 bases, leaving 21 bases between the germline ends. CDR3 length: 16 residues. In germline, CDR1 is SGHTA, CDR2 FQGNSA. For the CDR3, the DNA is TGTGCCAGCAGCTACCGTCGGGGGACTCTACAGGATGAGCAGTTCTTC. Translated, it gives CASSYRRGTLQDEQFF. Full variable domain (missing parts from reference TRBV7-2 and TRBJ2-1): GAGVSQSPSNKVTEKGKDVELRCDPISGHTALYWYRQSLGQGLEFLIYFQGNSAPDKSGLPSDRFSAERTGGSVSTLTIQRTQQEDSAVYLCASSYRRGTLQDEQFFGPGTRLTVL.